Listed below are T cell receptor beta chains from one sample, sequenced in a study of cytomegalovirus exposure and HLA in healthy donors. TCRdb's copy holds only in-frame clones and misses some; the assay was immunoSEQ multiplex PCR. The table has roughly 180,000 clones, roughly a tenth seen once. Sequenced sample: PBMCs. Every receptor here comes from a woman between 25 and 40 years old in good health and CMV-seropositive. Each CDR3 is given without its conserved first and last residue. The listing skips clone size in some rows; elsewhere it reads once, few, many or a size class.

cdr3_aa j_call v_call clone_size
ASSLGQKSNTIY TRBJ1-3 TRBV7-2 few
ASSLMVTPYEQY TRBJ2-7 TRBV27 NA
ASSYRGNLRSDTQY TRBJ2-3 TRBV6-5 few
ASSEGDSSNQPQH TRBJ1-5 TRBV6-1 few
ASSLYTTPNTEAF TRBJ1-1 TRBV7-9 few
ASTQQGSRSLYEQY TRBJ2-7 TRBV2 NA
ASSRGPGTGGLSGANVLT TRBJ2-6 TRBV19 few
ASSTSKGQGSNQPQH TRBJ1-5 TRBV21-1 few
ASSLVRSSGDHNEQF TRBJ2-1 TRBV7-9 NA
ASSGQGGTEAF TRBJ1-1 TRBV2 few
ASSINRNTGELF TRBJ2-2 TRBV19 NA
ASSDNYEQY TRBJ2-7 TRBV10-1 NA
ASSISRQGRMETQY TRBJ2-5 TRBV19 few
ASRVASGSNEQF TRBJ2-1 TRBV19 few
ASSVVAGGGTGELF TRBJ2-2 TRBV9 NA
ASSGAGLNIQY TRBJ2-4 TRBV4-2 few
SDLVGRHGTDTQY TRBJ2-3 TRBV29-1 NA
ASSPPRADTQY TRBJ2-3 TRBV18 NA
ASSQVTAYGYT TRBJ1-2 TRBV14 NA
ASTRDRASPLH TRBJ1-6 TRBV27 NA
ASSEGQGDEQY TRBJ2-7 TRBV10-2 NA
ASSPGQSETEAF TRBJ1-1 TRBV2 few
ASSLAQGNLPYEQY TRBJ2-7 TRBV7-2 few
ASSLDWSSYEQY TRBJ2-7 TRBV5-1 NA
ASSERRRGFLVPTYEQY TRBJ2-7 TRBV6-1 NA
ASSETTTGVDTEAF TRBJ1-1 TRBV9 NA
AITPRDRNTGELF TRBJ2-2 TRBV7-9 NA
ASSARGRGFDTEAF TRBJ1-1 TRBV9 few
AWRQGPNTEAF TRBJ1-1 TRBV30 NA
ASSLSSDGVSTDTQY TRBJ2-3 TRBV13 few
ASSPNSLNSPLH TRBJ1-6 TRBV2 few